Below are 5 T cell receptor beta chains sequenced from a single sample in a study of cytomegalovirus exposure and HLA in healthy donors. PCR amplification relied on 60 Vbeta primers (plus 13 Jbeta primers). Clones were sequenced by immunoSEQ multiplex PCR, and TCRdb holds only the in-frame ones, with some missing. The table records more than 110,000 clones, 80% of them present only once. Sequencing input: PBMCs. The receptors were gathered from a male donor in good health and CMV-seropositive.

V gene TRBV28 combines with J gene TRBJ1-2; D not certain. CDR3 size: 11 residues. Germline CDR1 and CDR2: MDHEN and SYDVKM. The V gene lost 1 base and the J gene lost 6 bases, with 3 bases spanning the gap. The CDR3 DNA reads TGTGCCAGCAGTTTATTAAATGGCTACACCTTC. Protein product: CASSLLNGYTF.

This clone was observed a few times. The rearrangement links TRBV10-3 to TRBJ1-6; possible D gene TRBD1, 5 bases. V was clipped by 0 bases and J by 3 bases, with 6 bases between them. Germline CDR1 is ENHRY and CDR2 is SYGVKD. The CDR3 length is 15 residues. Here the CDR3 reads CAISESQDYNSPLHF. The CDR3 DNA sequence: TGTGCCATCAGTGAGTCACAGGACTATAATTCACCCCTCCACTTT.

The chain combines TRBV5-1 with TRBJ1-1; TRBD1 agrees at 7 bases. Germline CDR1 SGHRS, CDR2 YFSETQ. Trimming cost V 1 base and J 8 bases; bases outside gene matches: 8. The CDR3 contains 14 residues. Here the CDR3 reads CASSLFTGTAEAFF. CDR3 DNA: TGCGCCAGCAGCTTGTTTACCGGGACAGCCGAAGCTTTCTTT.

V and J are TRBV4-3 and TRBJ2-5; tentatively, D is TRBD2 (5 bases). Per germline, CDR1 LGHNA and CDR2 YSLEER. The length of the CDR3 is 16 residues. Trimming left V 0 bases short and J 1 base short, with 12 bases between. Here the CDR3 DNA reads TGCGCCAGCAGCCAAGAACGAGGGTTGGGCCAAGAGACCCAGTACTTC. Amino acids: CASSQERGLGQETQYF.

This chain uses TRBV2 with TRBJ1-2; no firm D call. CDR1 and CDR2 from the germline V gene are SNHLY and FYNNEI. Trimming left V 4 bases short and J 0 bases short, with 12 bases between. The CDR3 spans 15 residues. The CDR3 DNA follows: TGTGCCAGCAGTGTTCGAGGGAACTCTAACTATGGCTACACCTTC. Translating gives CASSVRGNSNYGYTF. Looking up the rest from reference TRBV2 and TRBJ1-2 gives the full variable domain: EPEVTQTPSHQVTQMGQEVILRCVPISNHLYFYWYRQILGQKVEFLVSFYNNEISEKSEIFDDQFSVERPDGSNFTLKIRSTKLEDSAMYFCASSVRGNSNYGYTFGSGTRLTVV.